This is a list of T cell receptor beta chains from one sample in a study of Graves' ophthalmopathy and Graves' hyperthyroidism. TCRdb redid the calling of the multiplex PCR reads with MiXCR, one entry per CDR3 protein. The profile shows around 590,000 distinct CDR3 sequences, roughly 40% of them singletons. The sample comprised peripheral blood or thyroid tissue (not recorded which). These receptors were obtained from an adult man with Graves' hyperthyroidism. The CDR3 runs from the conserved cysteine through the conserved F or W. Each record gives: V gene, clone size, D gene, J gene, CDR3 DNA, CDR3 protein. The D gene is left open where the match is weak. Expanded clones get a size class; other rows say once, few or many, or leave the size out.

TRBV5-1	many	-	TRBJ1-4	TGCGCCAGCAGCTGGGGGACGAGCGATAATGAAAAACTGTTTTTT	CASSWGTSDNEKLFF
TRBV2	many	TRBD2	TRBJ2-7	TGTGCCAGCAAGGGGGGGCTAGCGGGATCCTACGAGCAGTACTTC	CASKGGLAGSYEQYF
TRBV12-3/TRBV12-4	many	-	TRBJ1-1	TGTGCCAGCAGCTACCCTTCTAGGGGCACTGAAGCTTTCTTT	CASSYPSRGTEAFF
TRBV20-1	few	TRBD1	TRBJ2-7	TGCAGTGCTGCCGGGACAGTTTCTTATGAGCAGTACTTC	CSAAGTVSYEQYF
TRBV5-1	-	TRBD1	TRBJ1-2	TGCGCCAGCAGCTCCGGACAGGGGGCACTGGGGATCTATGGCTACACCTTC	CASSSGQGALGIYGYTF
TRBV10-2	-	-	TRBJ1-6	TGCGCCACTAAGACAGACTGGAGAAATTCACCCCTCCACTTT	CATKTDWRNSPLHF
TRBV20-1	-	-	TRBJ2-3	TGCAGTGCTCAAAGTGGGGCAGATACGCAGTATTTT	CSAQSGADTQYF
TRBV29-1	-	-	TRBJ2-1	TGCAGCGCCGTCTACAATGAGCAGTTCTTC	CSAVYNEQFF
TRBV20-1	many	TRBD2	TRBJ2-5	TGCAGTGCCAGTAGCGGGGGGCCGGGGTACCAAGAGACCCAGTACTTC	CSASSGGPGYQETQYF
TRBV7-3	many	-	TRBJ1-2	TGTGCCAGCAGCCACGGGCCAGGGAATGGCTACACCTTC	CASSHGPGNGYTF
TRBV7-9	-	TRBD1	TRBJ1-1	TGTGCCAGCAGCGCCGGGACAGGGACTGAAGCTTTCTTT	CASSAGTGTEAFF
TRBV12-3/TRBV12-4	-	-	TRBJ1-2	TGTGCCAGCAGCTGGGTGACTAGAAACAATGAGCAGTTCTATGGCTACACCTTC	CASSWVTRNNEQFYGYTF
TRBV9	-	-	TRBJ1-2	TGTGCCAGCAGCGTAGATGGGGGTAGCAATGGCTACACCTTC	CASSVDGGSNGYTF
TRBV28	-	-	TRBJ1-3	TGTGCCAGCACGGGCGTAGGGGGAGCTGGAAACACCATATATTTT	CASTGVGGAGNTIYF
TRBV7-6	many	TRBD2	TRBJ2-5	TGTGCCAGCAGCTTAGGGACTAGCGGTACAAAAGAGACCCAGTACTTC	CASSLGTSGTKETQYF
TRBV11-2	many	-	TRBJ2-5	TGTGCCAGCAGCTTCACCGGAGGTCGGGAGACCCAGTACTTC	CASSFTGGRETQYF